This is a list of T cell receptor beta chains from one sample in a study of identical twins. TCRdb independently ran MiXCR on the 5' RACE reads; one entry per CDR3 protein. The table includes around 550,000 distinct CDR3 sequences, roughly 15% detected once. These same data were also listed under a study on yellow fever vaccine responses in identical twins.

Input material: CD4+ T cells sorted from blood. These receptors originate from a woman in her late teens or twenties in good health. The CDR3 runs from the conserved cysteine through the conserved F or W. The D gene is left open where the match is weak. Size values are once, few and many counts, or a class for expanded clones, and some rows have none.

NA | TRBJ2-4 | TRBV4-1 | NA | TGCGCCAGCAGCCAAGAGTGGATCGGGGGCCCCAAAAACATTCAGTACTTC | CASSQEWIGGPKNIQYF
NA | TRBJ2-2 | TRBV10-3 | many | TGTGCCATCAATAACAGGGTCACCGGGGAGCTGTTTTTT | CAINNRVTGELFF
NA | TRBJ1-1 | TRBV20-1 | few | TGCAGTGCTAAGTTGGACAGCCCGAACGCTGAAGCTTTCTTT | CSAKLDSPNAEAFF
NA | TRBJ2-1 | TRBV6-2/TRBV6-3 | NA | TGTGCCAGCGTCGGGGTGGTGCAGTTCTTC | CASVGVVQFF
TRBD2 | TRBJ2-3 | TRBV12-3/TRBV12-4 | NA | TGTGCCAGCACGCTCGGACTAGCGGGAGAAAGGACGCAGTATTTT | CASTLGLAGERTQYF
TRBD2 | TRBJ2-7 | TRBV12-3/TRBV12-4 | few | TGTGCCAGCAGTCCCGGGACTAGCGGGATGACCTACGAGCAGTACTTC | CASSPGTSGMTYEQYF
NA | TRBJ2-5 | TRBV4-1 | few | TGCGCCAGCAGACCAACTTGGGACACACAAGAGACCCAGTACTTC | CASRPTWDTQETQYF
NA | TRBJ1-3 | TRBV29-1 | few | TGCAGCGCCCTAAGGGGGACGGAAGGAAACACCATATATTTT | CSALRGTEGNTIYF
NA | TRBJ1-1 | TRBV20-1 | NA | TGCAGTGCTAGCGGACAGAGAATGAACACTGAAGCTTTCTTT | CSASGQRMNTEAFF
NA | TRBJ1-2 | TRBV15 | few | TGTGCCACCAGCAGAGATCGTGCAACTTTAGGCGGCTACACCTTC | CATSRDRATLGGYTF
NA | TRBJ2-7 | TRBV14 | NA | TGTGCCAGCAGCCAGGGGTTCAACGAGCAGTACTTC | CASSQGFNEQYF
TRBD2 | TRBJ2-2 | TRBV29-1 | many | TGCAGCGTTGCCACTAGCGTCACCGGGGAGCTGTTTTTT | CSVATSVTGELFF
TRBD1 | TRBJ2-2 | TRBV10-1 | few | TGCGGACTTAGGACAGGGAGGAACACCGGGGAGCTGTTTTTT | CGLRTGRNTGELFF
NA | TRBJ1-2 | TRBV9 | few | TGTGCCAGCACCACCCCGGGGAGGGACCACTATGGCTACACCTTC | CASTTPGRDHYGYTF
TRBD2 | TRBJ2-5 | TRBV28 | few | TGTGCCAGCAGTTTAACCGGGCCACCGGGGGGAGAGACCCAGTACTTC | CASSLTGPPGGETQYF
NA | TRBJ1-1 | TRBV18 | NA | TGTGCCAGCTCACCACCAGGGCTGACTGAAGCTTTCTTT | CASSPPGLTEAFF
TRBD1 | TRBJ2-3 | TRBV25-1 | many | TGTGCCAGCAGTGGAGGGACAGCCAGTACGCAGTATTTT | CASSGGTASTQYF
TRBD2 | TRBJ2-1 | TRBV11-2 | NA | TGTGCCAGCAGCTTAGATCGGACTAGCGGGAGTCGGGCTTCCGAGCAGTTCTTC | CASSLDRTSGSRASEQFF
NA | TRBJ2-1 | TRBV12-3/TRBV12-4 | NA | TGTGCCAGCAGTGTCATAGGTCTCTCCTACAATGAGCAGTTCTTC | CASSVIGLSYNEQFF
NA | TRBJ2-1 | TRBV4-1 | few | TGCGCCAGCCACGCTATGACGGGGGACTACAATGAGCAGTTCTTC | CASHAMTGDYNEQFF
NA | TRBJ1-2 | TRBV4-1 | few | TGCGCCAGCAGCCAAATAGGAGCTAACTATGGCTACACCTTC | CASSQIGANYGYTF
NA | TRBJ1-1 | TRBV19 | NA | TGTGCCAGTAGTATTTCAGCTTTGAACACTGAAGCTTTCTTT | CASSISALNTEAFF
TRBD1 | TRBJ1-1 | TRBV20-1 | NA | TGCAGTGCAGATTACGCAGGGGGAGGGGTGGGAGCTTTCTTT | CSADYAGGGVGAFF
TRBD2 | TRBJ2-7 | TRBV4-1 | NA | TGCGCCAGCAGCCAAGCCCAGCCTGGGAGCGGGAGATTGAACGTCGGGTACGAGCAGTACTTC | CASSQAQPGSGRLNVGYEQYF
NA | TRBJ1-1 | TRBV7-9 | NA | TGTGCCAGCAGCTCCTCGGGGTGGGGGGCTTTCTTT | CASSSSGWGAFF